Each of the 8 T cell receptor beta chains below was sequenced from the same sample in a study of patients and donors after allogeneic stem cell transplantation. One entry per CDR3 protein results from TCRdb running MiXCR on the RT-PCR reads. The data hold roughly 940,000 distinct CDR3 sequences, with roughly 18% observed a single time. The specimen sequenced was blood, either unsorted or a sorted T cell fraction (not recorded which). The receptors stem from a human donor who was either an allogeneic HSCT recipient or a stem cell or donor lymphocyte infusion donor (not recorded which). It is not recorded whose cells these are; they may come from a transplant donor.

This clonotype was observed a few times. The chain links TRBV3-1 to TRBJ1-1, with TRBD1 identical over 11 bases. The CDR3 has 15 amino acids. Germline loops: CDR1 LGHDT, CDR2 YNNKEL (reference sequence). The ends lost 3 bases at V and 4 bases at J; junction bases unmatched: 4. The CDR3 here is CASSHRDRGATEAFF. In DNA form, the CDR3 reads TGTGCCAGCAGCCACCGGGACAGGGGGGCCACTGAAGCTTTCTTT.

The table lists this clonotype with a few counts. This rearrangement joins TRBV6-6 to TRBJ2-1; D not certain. The CDR3 runs 11 residues. Germline V CDR1 and CDR2: MNHNY, SVGAGI (reference sequence). V was clipped by 4 bases and J by 8 bases, with 6 bases between them. The DNA for the CDR3 is TGTGCCAGCAGTTCAATAGATGAGCAGTTCTTC. Amino acids: CASSSIDEQFF.

Ten or more counts support this clonotype. The chain joins TRBV29-1 to TRBJ2-5, with D perhaps TRBD2 (6 bases). The CDR3 loop spans 14 amino acids. V was trimmed by 1 base and J by 2 bases, leaving 11 bases between them. Per the germline V gene, CDR1 is SQVTM and CDR2 is ANQGSEA. The CDR3 bases are TGCAGCGTTGAAGGGAGGGGAACTCAAGAGACCCAGTACTTC. It codes for CSVEGRGTQETQYF.

This clonotype has only a few counts. The chain employs TRBV29-1 and TRBJ2-7; 11 bases match TRBD2. Germline V CDR1 and CDR2: SQVTM, ANQGSEA. V trimming: 7 bases; J trimming: 3 bases; junction bases outside the gene matches: 11. CDR3 length: 15 amino acids. CDR3 coding DNA: TGCAGCGCTGACCGACGACTAGCGGGGTTCTACGAGCAGTACTTC. It specifies CSADRRLAGFYEQYF.

This clonotype was recorded a few times. The J gene is TRBJ1-1, the V gene TRBV6-1; a weak D match, TRBD1 (6 bases). The CDR3 consists of 16 residues. The germline V gene encodes CDR1 MNHNS and CDR2 SASEGT. Between the trimmed V and J ends, which lost 4 bases and 1 base, there was a span of 16 bases. The CDR3 reads CASSAQTGAKNTEAFF. CDR3 in DNA: TGTGCCAGCAGTGCTCAGACAGGAGCCAAGAACACTGAAGCTTTCTTT.

This clonotype has just a few counts. This chain uses TRBV20-1 with TRBJ2-5; 10 bases align to TRBD1. The germline CDR1 and CDR2 sequences are DFQATT and SNEGSKA (reference sequence). This CDR3 spans 14 amino acids. V dropped 2 bases and J dropped 3; count of bases not matched to a gene: 3. The CDR3 reads CSARLTGGKETQYF. CDR3 coding DNA: TGCAGTGCTAGACTGACAGGGGGCAAAGAGACCCAGTACTTC.

The chain joins TRBV12-3 or TRBV12-4 to TRBJ2-6; no definite D call. V lost 2 bases to trimming and J lost 0 bases, with 5 bases between them. The length of the CDR3 is 15 residues. The CDR3 loop reads CASSLSGSGANVLTF. In nucleotides, the CDR3 is TGTGCCAGCAGTTTATCCGGCTCTGGGGCCAACGTCCTGACTTTC.

This clonotype has a handful of counts. The J gene is TRBJ2-3, the V gene TRBV20-1; D is possibly TRBD2 (7 bases). Germline CDR1 and CDR2: DFQATT and SNEGSKA (reference sequence). V shed 7 bases and J shed 3 bases, with 20 bases lying between them. This CDR3 is built from 15 residues. CDR3 amino acids: CSVAMGAGDTDTQYF. The DNA of the CDR3 is TGCAGTGTAGCCATGGGGGCGGGAGATACAGATACGCAGTATTTT.